This T cell receptor (beta chain) was profiled in a study of blood T cell repertoires in COVID-19. Study at large: Whether acute or convalescent, the COVID-19 samples came from the United States, Italy and Spain.

V lost 4 bases and J lost 4; bases outside the gene matches: 9. Germline assignment: CDR1 SNHLY and CDR2 FYNNEI. The CDR3 runs 15 residues. In the original processing: Reference gene primer amplification in the assay estimated nucleated cell counts. Repertoires were generated with immunoSEQ multiplex PCR, while TCRdb's copy carries only in-frame clones and drops some. V, J and clone size are taken as reported in that table, and D and trimming were inferred from the DNA itself. The data show under 150,000 clones, about 88% seen once. The sequence was collected from a woman in her 70s who had recovered from COVID-19. The chain has TRBV2 and TRBJ1-2; 7 bases are a match to TRBD1. The sequenced sample consisted of peripheral blood. CDR3 sequence (DNA): TGTGCCAGCAGTGCAAAGACAGGGTGGGGCTATGGCTACACCTTC. This sequence encodes CASSAKTGWGYGYTF.